A single T cell receptor beta chain is shown here with its context. It has no known antigen specificity. Per-base quality was not reported, and no clone a single base away is much larger than it. The CDR3 regions of human TCRbeta chains were subjected to immunosequencing. From the authors' description of their analysis: TCRs in the repertoires were compared against a reference library of SARS-CoV-2-specific TCRs that had been generated with the MIRA antigen-specificity platform. Breadth was defined as the fraction of unique TCRs that were SARS-CoV-2-associated, and depth was defined as the fraction of total T cells that were SARS-CoV-2-associated. Using the MIRA data, each spike-specific TCR was assigned both to the spike region to which the TCR was reactive and to a CD4 or CD8 class. Log10-transformed breadth and depth values were compared by one-way ANOVA with Sidak's multiple comparisons tests. Drawn from immuneACCESS, this table holds only the in-frame rearrangements with V and J called that TCRdb kept. Clones are partly lost; checked studies trace under half to an unresolved V gene and leave the rest unexplained. That table furnishes V, J and clone size, whereas the DNA furnished D and trimming. The sample data list roughly 120,000 clones, and under 90% of these were observed just once. The ten largest account for 7.7% of the sample.

The time point label here, explained by the study, means: baseline before first vaccination. Samples from vaccinated people were obtained from the UK trials COV001 and COV002, which included a single-blind randomized controlled phase 2/3 trial of AZD1222 (ChAdOx1 nCoV-19) in healthy adults. For TCRbeta chain sequencing, PBMC samples from trial participants were taken at day 0 and at day 28 after the second dose. This sample was included in a study of T cell responses to AZD1222 COVID-19 vaccine listed by TCRdb under 2021. At the level of the whole study: AZD1222 recipients whose second dose came at about 4 weeks and those whose second dose came at about 12 weeks were combined into one group, since spike-specific TCR depth and breadth did not differ between the two schedules. TCR sequencing was performed for roughly 240 trial participants, of whom around 200 were given two doses of AZD1222 and 26 were given two doses of MenACWY control vaccine. Trial participants were enrolled by age into subgroups of 18-55, 56-69 and 70-plus years, and roughly 150, 30 and 60 TCR-sequenced participants, respectively, were included in these subgroups.

CDR3 length: 15 amino acids, cysteine to phenylalanine. Only the CDR3 DNA is retained, 45 bases long and in frame from the first base. V loses 3 bases, J loses 8 bases, and the germline ends lie 19 bases apart. Reading the germline V gene (reference sequence) gives CDR1 SEHNR and CDR2 FQNEAQ. The full study reports these points: Spike-specific TCR breadth and depth rose significantly after two AZD1222 doses compared with day 0 and with MenACWY recipients. The whole spike protein was spanned by vaccine-associated CD4 TCRs, and dominant responses were seen in regions 160-218 and 743-854. Most participants were white British and females outnumbered males, and the authors suggested that clonal diversity may have been underestimated. Reportedly, close to half of the unique spike-specific TCRs recognized epitopes lying outside the regions that are mutated in the B.1.351 and B.1.1.7 variants. No day 14 peak-response samples were available, so repertoires were characterized only after the peak T cell response. Conclusions about previously exposed vaccinees are limited because only six or seven AZD1222 recipients were SARS-CoV-2 seropositive at baseline. In the small 56-69-year group, the increase in depth fell short of significance, most likely because of low power.

The receptor chain draws on TRBV7-9 and TRBJ1-1, with the D gene call left open. The source material was peripheral blood, sampled on day 0 of AZD1222 vaccination. The sequence was collected from an adult in good health. CDR3 protein: CASSFSSVSSMEAFF. In nucleotides, the sequence is TGTGCCAGCAGCTTTTCGTCGGTCAGTTCAATGGAAGCTTTCTTT.